The next 4 T cell receptor beta chains were all read from a single sample in a study of molecular identifiers for immune sequencing clone quantification. TCRdb reanalysed the PCR reads using MiXCR and keeps one entry per CDR3 protein. The table has hundreds of thousands of distinct CDR3 sequences, about 25% seen once. What was sequenced was naive CD8+ T cells from blood, with Jurkat cell RNA spiked in. The subset denotes: FACS-sorted CD8+CD4-CCR7+CD45RA+ naive T cells. The origin of the receptors is a human donor in good health. Some libraries in this study had Jurkat cell RNA spiked in.

The V gene is TRBV29-1, the J gene TRBJ2-7; D is perhaps TRBD2 (5 bases). Germline CDR1 is SQVTM and CDR2 is ANQGSEA. V was trimmed by 6 bases and J by 5 bases, leaving 11 bases between them. The CDR3 contains 11 residues. CDR3 in DNA: TGCAGCGTAGCGGTCCTCGACGAGCAGTACTTC. Translation gives CSVAVLDEQYF.

This clonotype was observed at least ten times. The chain uses TRBV5-6 and TRBJ1-5; D is ambiguous. Deletions cut 4 bases from V and 6 bases from J, with 11 bases between. The CDR3 sequence is 13 residues long. Per the germline V gene, CDR1 is SGHDT and CDR2 is YYEEEE. Here the CDR3 reads CASSKGVSQPQHF. DNA for the CDR3: TGTGCCAGCAGCAAAGGAGTAAGTCAGCCCCAGCATTTT.

This clonotype occurred a few times. This chain joins TRBV21-1 and TRBJ2-7; the table calls TRBD1, which could not be checked here. TRBV21-1 is assigned pseudogene status. The CDR3 runs to 16 residues. CDR3 nucleotides: TGTGCCAGCAGCAACCCCCCGACAGAGGACACCTACGAGCAGTACTTC. Residues: CASSNPPTEDTYEQYF.

The CDR3 here is CASSASVGQGRSSGANVLTF. The CDR3 nucleotides are TGTGCCAGCAGCGCTAGCGTCGGACAGGGGCGGAGCTCTGGGGCCAACGTCCTGACTTTC. The chain joins TRBV7-9 to TRBJ2-6; 9 bases line up with TRBD1. In germline, CDR1 is SEHNR, CDR2 FQNEAQ (reference sequence). V was clipped by 5 bases and J by 0 bases; unmatched bases: 14. This CDR3 contains 20 residues.